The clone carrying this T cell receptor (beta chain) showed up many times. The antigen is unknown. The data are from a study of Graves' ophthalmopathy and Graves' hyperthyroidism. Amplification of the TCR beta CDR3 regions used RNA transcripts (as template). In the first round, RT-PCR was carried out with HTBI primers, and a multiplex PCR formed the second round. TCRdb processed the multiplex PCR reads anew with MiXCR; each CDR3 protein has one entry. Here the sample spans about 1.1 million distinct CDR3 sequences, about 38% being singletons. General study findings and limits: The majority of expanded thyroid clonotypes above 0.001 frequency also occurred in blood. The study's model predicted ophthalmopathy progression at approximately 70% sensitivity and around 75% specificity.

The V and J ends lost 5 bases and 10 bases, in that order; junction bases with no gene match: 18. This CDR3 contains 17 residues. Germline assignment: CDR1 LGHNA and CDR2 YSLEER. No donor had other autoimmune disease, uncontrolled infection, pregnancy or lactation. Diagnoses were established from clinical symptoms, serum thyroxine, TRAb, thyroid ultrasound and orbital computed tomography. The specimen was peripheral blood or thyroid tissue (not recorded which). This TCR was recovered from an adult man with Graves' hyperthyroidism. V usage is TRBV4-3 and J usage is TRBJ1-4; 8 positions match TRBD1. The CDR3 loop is CASSLRGTGQTGGKLFF. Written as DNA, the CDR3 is TGCGCCAGCAGCTTGCGGGGGACAGGCCAAACCGGAGGAAAACTGTTTTTT.